This T cell receptor (beta chain) was sequenced for a study of shared T cell receptors in the human thymus. Data came from immunoSEQ multiplex PCR; TCRdb stores just in-frame clones and leaves some out. The table records about 610,000 clones, over 75% of them present only once. The CDR3 runs 17 residues. Per germline, CDR1 SGHTS and CDR2 YDEGEE. Trimming left V 2 bases short and J 1 base short, with 16 bases between. These records were also assigned to another study, of human thymus T cells. This second study notes: The thymus was resected at corrective cardiac surgery.

The chain uses TRBV5-8 and TRBJ1-3; D gene unclear. The sequenced sample was thymocytes. The TCR comes from a boy under two years old with a congenital heart defect. CDR3 protein: CASSFFASGRSGNTIYF. The CDR3, as DNA: TGTGCCAGCAGCTTTTTCGCCAGCGGTCGGTCTGGAAACACCATATATTTT. Looking up the rest from reference TRBV5-8 and TRBJ1-3 gives the full variable domain: EAGVTQSPTHLIKTRGQQATLRCSPISGHTSVYWYQQALGLGLQFLLWYDEGEERNRGNFPPRFSGRQFPNYSSELNVNALELEDSALYLCASSFFASGRSGNTIYFGEGSWLTVV.